The rows below give T cell receptor beta chains drawn from one sample of a study of patients and donors after allogeneic stem cell transplantation. TCRdb ran MiXCR on the RT-PCR reads and lists one entry per CDR3 protein. The sample consists of fewer than 25,000 distinct CDR3 sequences, around 28% of them appearing once. Material for sequencing was blood, either unsorted or a sorted T cell fraction (not recorded which). All receptors come from a human donor who was either an allogeneic HSCT recipient or a stem cell or donor lymphocyte infusion donor (not recorded which). It is not recorded whose cells these are; they may come from a transplant donor. Both conserved end residues are part of each CDR3. The order of the fields is V gene, J gene, CDR3 protein.

v_gene: TRBV20-1; j_gene: TRBJ1-3; CDR3aa: CSALDRGRNTIYF
v_gene: TRBV20-1; j_gene: TRBJ2-3; CDR3aa: CSSVRGFTDTQYF
v_gene: TRBV20-1; j_gene: TRBJ2-7; CDR3aa: CSAAPYEQYF
v_gene: TRBV4-3; j_gene: TRBJ2-3; CDR3aa: CASSQTRTQLSTDTQYF
v_gene: TRBV25-1; j_gene: TRBJ1-4; CDR3aa: CASSVYGLDEKLFF
v_gene: TRBV7-9; j_gene: TRBJ1-1; CDR3aa: CASIPSQGPTEAFF
v_gene: TRBV12-3/TRBV12-4; j_gene: TRBJ1-1; CDR3aa: CASTLGGDTEAFF
v_gene: TRBV10-3; j_gene: TRBJ2-7; CDR3aa: CAGVQRDSPYEQYF
v_gene: TRBV7-2; j_gene: TRBJ2-3; CDR3aa: CASSVQGARSTDTQYF
v_gene: TRBV6-5; j_gene: TRBJ1-2; CDR3aa: CASSYSGRVAPGYTF
v_gene: TRBV24-1; j_gene: TRBJ1-1; CDR3aa: CATGGDTEAFF
v_gene: TRBV30; j_gene: TRBJ2-5; CDR3aa: CAWGAGKETQYF
v_gene: TRBV12-3/TRBV12-4; j_gene: TRBJ2-3; CDR3aa: CASSLARERGYMLHTQYF
v_gene: TRBV6-5; j_gene: TRBJ1-2; CDR3aa: CASSYSGLGLHYGYTF
v_gene: TRBV6-5; j_gene: TRBJ2-2; CDR3aa: CASSYSVPPKLFF
v_gene: TRBV27; j_gene: TRBJ1-5; CDR3aa: CASRSRGNQPQHF
v_gene: TRBV6-5; j_gene: TRBJ1-2; CDR3aa: CASSYSGSPYGYTF
v_gene: TRBV5-1; j_gene: TRBJ1-2; CDR3aa: CASSWLGGNYGYTF
v_gene: TRBV4-3; j_gene: TRBJ1-1; CDR3aa: CASSQTLNTEAFF
v_gene: TRBV28; j_gene: TRBJ1-4; CDR3aa: CASSSIRRINEKLFF
v_gene: TRBV5-1; j_gene: TRBJ2-3; CDR3aa: CASRGLGTDTQYF
v_gene: TRBV6-1; j_gene: TRBJ1-5; CDR3aa: CATGQEAGSGQPQHF
v_gene: TRBV28; j_gene: TRBJ2-3; CDR3aa: CASSSMGGGTLTQYF
v_gene: TRBV7-9; j_gene: TRBJ2-3; CDR3aa: CASSFWDVADTDTQYF
v_gene: TRBV6-1; j_gene: TRBJ1-5; CDR3aa: CASRQGAAGNQPQHF
v_gene: TRBV12-3/TRBV12-4; j_gene: TRBJ1-5; CDR3aa: CASSPFPGAGIKPQHF
v_gene: TRBV9; j_gene: TRBJ1-2; CDR3aa: CASSATRGNYGYTF
v_gene: TRBV7-2; j_gene: TRBJ1-2; CDR3aa: CASSLDGLSYTF
v_gene: TRBV12-3/TRBV12-4; j_gene: TRBJ1-5; CDR3aa: CASSLATTGPQPQHF
v_gene: TRBV12-3/TRBV12-4; j_gene: TRBJ1-4; CDR3aa: CASSSPGRVDEKLFF
v_gene: TRBV3-1; j_gene: TRBJ2-2; CDR3aa: CASTTQTSRELFF
v_gene: TRBV11-1; j_gene: TRBJ2-3; CDR3aa: CASSLAGPPDTQYF
v_gene: TRBV20-1; j_gene: TRBJ1-2; CDR3aa: CSARPGKEDGYTF
v_gene: TRBV12-3/TRBV12-4; j_gene: TRBJ1-5; CDR3aa: CASSWWGQPQHF
v_gene: TRBV27; j_gene: TRBJ1-2; CDR3aa: CASSLTLRGNYGYTF
v_gene: TRBV15; j_gene: TRBJ2-2; CDR3aa: CATSRARGELFF
v_gene: TRBV7-2; j_gene: TRBJ2-5; CDR3aa: CASSSGLNIETQYF
v_gene: TRBV5-1; j_gene: TRBJ2-3; CDR3aa: CASSLGNDGGTQYF
v_gene: TRBV3-1; j_gene: TRBJ1-2; CDR3aa: CASSQAGIYGYTF
v_gene: TRBV5-8; j_gene: TRBJ1-5; CDR3aa: CASSLWRGHGSNQPQHF
v_gene: TRBV30; j_gene: TRBJ2-3; CDR3aa: CAWGESTDTQYF
v_gene: TRBV20-1; j_gene: TRBJ1-2; CDR3aa: CSARDGSYGYTF